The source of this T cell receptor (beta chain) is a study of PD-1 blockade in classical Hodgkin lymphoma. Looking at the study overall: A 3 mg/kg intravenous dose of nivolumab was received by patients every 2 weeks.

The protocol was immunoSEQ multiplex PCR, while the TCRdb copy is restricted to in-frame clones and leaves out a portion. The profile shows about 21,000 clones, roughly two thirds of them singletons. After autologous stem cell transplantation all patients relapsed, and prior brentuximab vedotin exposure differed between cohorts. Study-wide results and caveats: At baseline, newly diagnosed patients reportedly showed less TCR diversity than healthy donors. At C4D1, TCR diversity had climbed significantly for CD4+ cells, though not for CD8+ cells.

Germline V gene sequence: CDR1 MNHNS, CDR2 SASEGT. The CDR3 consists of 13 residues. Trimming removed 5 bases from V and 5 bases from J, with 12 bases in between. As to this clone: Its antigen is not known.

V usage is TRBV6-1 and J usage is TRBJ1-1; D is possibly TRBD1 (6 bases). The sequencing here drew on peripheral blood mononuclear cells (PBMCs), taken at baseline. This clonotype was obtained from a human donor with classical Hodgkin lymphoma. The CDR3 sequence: CASSRGGRTEAFF. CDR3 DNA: TGTGCCAGCAGTAGAGGGGGGAGAACTGAAGCTTTCTTT.